Shown below are 26 T cell receptor beta chains from a single sample sequenced in a study of response to subunit inactivated influenza vaccine. TCRdb passed the RT-PCR reads through MiXCR, listing each CDR3 protein once. The sample has fewer than 700,000 distinct CDR3 sequences; approximately 12% are singletons. The sequenced sample was PBMCs from blood, obtained around seven weeks after vaccination. The receptor source for this set is a man in his fifties who received an inactivated influenza vaccine.

This clonotype was found a few times. A read error may explain this, as a much larger clone is one base away. CDR3 DNA: TGTGCCAGCAGCAAAGATGGGGCGGGGACTAGCGGCGATACGCAGTATTTT. It codes for CASSKDGAGTSGDTQYF. The chain employs TRBV3-1 and TRBJ2-3; 11 nucleotides align to TRBD2. The CDR3 has 17 amino acids. The germline V gene has CDR1 LGHDT and CDR2 YNNKEL (reference sequence).

This clonotype has ten or more counts. The CDR3 protein is CASSLNRDSQETQYF. CDR3 in DNA: TGTGCCAGCAGTTTAAACCGGGACAGCCAAGAGACCCAGTACTTC. The rearrangement joins TRBV28 to TRBJ2-5, with 7 bases matching TRBD1. The CDR3 is 15 residues long. The germline gives CDR1 MDHEN, CDR2 SYDVKM. With V trimmed by 2 bases and J by 1 base, 4 bases remained unmatched. The variable domain in full, completed from reference TRBV28 and TRBJ2-5, reads DVKVTQSSRYLVKRTGEKVFLECVQDMDHENMFWYRQDPGLGLRLIYFSYDVKMKEKGDIPEGYSVSREKKERFSLILESASTNQTSMYLCASSLNRDSQETQYFGPGTRLLVL.

The chain is built from TRBV30 and TRBJ2-1; possible D gene TRBD2, 5 bases. With 0 bases removed from V and 8 bases from J, the gap between germline ends came to 14 bases. This CDR3 contains 14 residues. CDR1 is GTSNPN and CDR2 is SVGIG in the germline V gene (reference sequence). In nucleotides, the CDR3 is TGTGCCTGGAGTGTGCTTGGGCTAGCCGATGAGCAGTTCTTC. It specifies CAWSVLGLADEQFF. The full variable domain, rest sourced from reference TRBV30 and TRBJ2-1, is SQTIHQWPATLVQPVGSPLSLECTVEGTSNPNLYWYRQAAGRGLQLLFYSVGIGQISSEVPQNLSASRPQDRQFILSSKKLLLSDSGFYLCAWSVLGLADEQFFGPGTRLTVL.

V usage is TRBV7-6 and J usage is TRBJ1-2; TRBD1 might be the D (6 bases). This CDR3 spans 15 amino acids. Germline V CDR1 and CDR2: SGHVS, FNYEAQ. V lost 0 bases and J 0 bases, leaving 8 bases between the germline ends. CDR3 sequence: CASSLAAGANYGYTF. CDR3 in DNA: TGTGCCAGCAGCTTAGCGGCAGGGGCTAACTATGGCTACACCTTC.

This clonotype has a count of ten or more. The chain joins TRBV12-3 or TRBV12-4 to TRBJ2-7; the match to TRBD2 covers 11 bases. This CDR3 has 15 amino acids. Trimming cost V 5 bases and J 4 bases; bases outside gene matches: 7. For the CDR3, the DNA is TGTGCCAGCAGTCCACAACTAGCGGGAGCGTACGAGCAGTACTTC. Translating it yields CASSPQLAGAYEQYF.

The chain uses TRBV12-3 or TRBV12-4 and TRBJ2-6; the match to TRBD1 covers 7 bases. The CDR3 extends over 19 amino acids. V was clipped by 6 bases and J by 0 bases; unmatched bases: 14. CDR3 residues: CASRPDGDSAPSGANVLTF. In nucleotides, the CDR3 is TGTGCCAGCAGACCAGACGGGGACAGCGCTCCCTCTGGGGCCAACGTCCTGACTTTC.

The genes are TRBV7-2 and TRBJ2-4, with 8 bases identical to TRBD2. J lost 1 base, V lost 4 bases, and 6 bases had no gene match. The CDR3 runs to 16 residues. CDR1 and CDR2 (germline): SGHTA, FQGNSA. The CDR3: CASSYSGGRAKNIQYF. CDR3 DNA: TGTGCCAGCAGCTATTCGGGGGGGCGGGCCAAAAACATTCAGTACTTC.

This clonotype was recorded a few times. The chain uses TRBV4-3 and TRBJ2-5, with D possibly matching TRBD2 (5 bases). The CDR3 length is 15 residues. The V end was cut by 4 bases, the J end by 0 bases, with 12 bases between. From germline, CDR1 is LGHNA and CDR2 YSLEER. The CDR3 nucleotides read TGCGCCAGCAGCCGCGGAGGAGACCACCAAGAGACCCAGTACTTC. Residues: CASSRGGDHQETQYF.

This sequence joins TRBV4-3 and TRBJ2-4; a weak D match, TRBD1 (5 bases). Germline CDR1 and CDR2: LGHNA and YSLEER. V lost 1 base to trimming and J lost 7 bases, with 8 bases between them. This CDR3 contains 13 residues. CDR3 coding DNA: TGCGCCAGCAGCCAAGTTAGGGGCAACATTCAGTACTTC. It translates to CASSQVRGNIQYF.

This clonotype was picked up a small number of times. The chain carries TRBV7-8 and TRBJ1-2; no firm D call. The germline V gene encodes CDR1 SGHVS and CDR2 FQNEAQ. CDR3 length equals 14 residues. The V and J ends lost 5 bases and 4 bases respectively, with 14 bases between them. CDR3 residues: CASSRSRLPYGYTF. The CDR3 region has the DNA TGTGCCAGCAGCCGTAGTAGGCTGCCCTATGGCTACACCTTC.

This clonotype was seen a handful of times. The chain links TRBV6-1 to TRBJ2-7, with 8 bases identical to TRBD1. The ends lost 6 bases at V and 0 bases at J; junction bases unmatched: 7. Germline V gene data show CDR1 as MNHNS and CDR2 as SASEGT. The CDR3 has 15 residues. In nucleotides, the CDR3 is TGTGCCAGCAGACCTGGACAGGGTAACTCCTACGAGCAGTACTTC. It translates to CASRPGQGNSYEQYF.

The sample holds a few counts of this clonotype. This sequence joins TRBV4-3 and TRBJ2-2; 8 bases fit TRBD2. CDR1 and CDR2 from the germline V gene are LGHNA and YSLEER. J was trimmed by 5 bases and V by 0 bases; bases with no gene match: 8. The CDR3 extends over 17 amino acids. The CDR3 region has the DNA TGCGCCAGCAGCCAAGATCTTCGGGGGGGCCGTACCGGGGAGCTGTTTTTT. Translated: CASSQDLRGGRTGELFF.

This clonotype has a handful of counts. The CDR3 DNA reads TGCAGTGCTAGAGATCGAGTCCGATTGGGGCAGTTCTTC. Its translation is CSARDRVRLGQFF. This chain links TRBV20-1 with TRBJ2-1, with D unresolved. Germline values: CDR1 DFQATT, CDR2 SNEGSKA (reference sequence). The V and J ends lost 0 bases and 12 bases respectively, with 15 bases between them. CDR3 length equals 13 residues.

This clonotype was counted a few times. The rearrangement joins TRBV7-6 to TRBJ2-1; 7 positions agree with TRBD2. J gave up 8 bases and V 4 bases, and 8 bases lay outside the gene matches. In germline, CDR1 is SGHVS, CDR2 FNYEAQ. The CDR3 sequence is 14 residues long. The CDR3, as DNA: TGTGCCAGCAGCTCACGAAGACTAGCCGATGAGCAGTTCTTC. Its protein product is CASSSRRLADEQFF.

This clonotype appeared many times. The V gene is TRBV12-3 or TRBV12-4, the J gene TRBJ2-7; TRBD2 agrees at 11 bases. With 5 bases clipped from V and 0 bases from J, the junction kept 6 bases outside the gene matches. The CDR3 loop spans 16 amino acids. The CDR3 sequence: CASSLRLAGSSYEQYF. The CDR3 DNA reads as TGTGCCAGCAGTCTCCGACTAGCGGGGAGCTCCTACGAGCAGTACTTC.

This clonotype showed up just a few times. CDR3 coding DNA: TGCAGTGCTAGAGTCAGGGATTCCTACGAGCAGTACTTC. This encodes CSARVRDSYEQYF. The V call is TRBV20-1, the J call TRBJ2-7, with a weak D call TRBD1 (5 bases). Germline V lookup: CDR1 DFQATT, CDR2 SNEGSKA (reference sequence). The CDR3 has 13 residues. V gave up 1 base and J gave up 1 base, with 8 bases separating them.

The chain has TRBV7-9 and TRBJ2-1; TRBD1 or TRBD2 may be the D gene (5 bases each). CDR3 length: 16 residues. Trimming removed 0 bases from V and 2 bases from J, with 11 bases in between. Per germline, CDR1 SEHNR and CDR2 FQNEAQ (reference sequence). The CDR3 loop is CASSLAGWDPYNEQFF. CDR3 sequence (DNA): TGTGCCAGCAGCTTAGCGGGTTGGGACCCCTACAATGAGCAGTTCTTC.

The chain couples TRBV5-1 to TRBJ1-2; D is perhaps TRBD1 (5 bases). Per germline, CDR1 SGHRS and CDR2 YFSETQ. CDR3 length equals 13 residues. The V end lost 0 bases, the J end lost 7 bases, and 10 bases lay between the germline ends. DNA for the CDR3: TGCGCCAGCAGCTTGGCAGGGTCGGCTGGCTACACCTTC. Protein product: CASSLAGSAGYTF. Combining the CDR3 with reference TRBV5-1 and TRBJ1-2 gives the whole variable domain KAGVTQTPRYLIKTRGQQVTLSCSPISGHRSVSWYQQTPGQGLQFLFEYFSETQRNKGNFPGRFSGRQFSNSRSEMNVSTLELGDSALYLCASSLAGSAGYTFGSGTRLTVV.

The genes are TRBV15 and TRBJ2-2; unclear D gene. Germline lookup yields CDR1 LNHNV and CDR2 YYDKDF (reference sequence). This CDR3 is 14 amino acids long. Between the trimmed V and J ends, which lost 9 bases and 1 base, there was a span of 12 bases. The CDR3 loop reads CATREAGNTGELFF. The CDR3 bases are TGTGCCACGAGAGAGGCAGGGAACACCGGGGAGCTGTTTTTT.

The rearrangement joins TRBV4-2 to TRBJ1-4, with D unresolved. Germline-derived CDR1 and CDR2 are LGHNA and YNFKEQ. The CDR3 extends over 15 amino acids. Trimming shortened V by 4 bases and J by 1 base, and 10 bases separated the two germline ends. CDR3: CASSPERLTNEKLFF. CDR3 DNA: TGTGCCAGCAGCCCTGAACGCCTAACTAATGAAAAACTGTTTTTT.

This clonotype was picked up a small number of times. The rearrangement joins TRBV4-2 to TRBJ2-2, with TRBD1 matching over 7 bases. The CDR3 extends over 15 amino acids. The ends lost 2 bases at V and 7 bases at J; junction bases unmatched: 7. Germline CDR1 LGHNA, CDR2 YNFKEQ. This CDR3 is CASSQPTGKSGELFF. CDR3 sequence (DNA): TGTGCCAGCAGCCAACCGACAGGGAAGAGCGGGGAGCTGTTTTTT.

The rearrangement links TRBV25-1 to TRBJ2-3; unclear D gene. From germline, CDR1 is MGHDK and CDR2 SYGVNS. Trimming left V 3 bases short and J 0 bases short, with 10 bases between. The CDR3 is made up of 15 amino acids. CDR3 sequence reads: CASSEKLTSTDTQYF. As DNA, the CDR3 is TGTGCCAGCAGTGAGAAATTAACTAGCACAGATACGCAGTATTTT.

CDR3 amino acids: CASQDRVSNTEAFF. CDR3 DNA: TGTGCCAGCCAGGACAGGGTATCGAACACTGAAGCTTTCTTT. V usage is TRBV6-1 and J usage is TRBJ1-1; TRBD1 aligns across 8 bases. The germline gives CDR1 MNHNS, CDR2 SASEGT. With V trimmed by 8 bases and J by 1 base, 6 bases remained unmatched. The CDR3 consists of 14 residues.

This clonotype was found a few times. V usage is TRBV24-1 and J usage is TRBJ2-5; 10 bases are shared with TRBD1. The CDR3 covers 16 residues. Losses at the gene ends were 7 bases for V and 3 bases for J; bases not matched to a gene: 10. Germline CDR1 and CDR2: KGHDR and SFDVKD. DNA of the CDR3: TGTGCCACCAGGATTCGGGACAGGGGATCCAAAGAGACCCAGTACTTC. This encodes CATRIRDRGSKETQYF.

The rearrangement uses TRBV20-1 and TRBJ2-1; maybe TRBD2 (5 bases). The CDR3 loop spans 15 amino acids. Per the germline V gene, CDR1 is DFQATT and CDR2 is SNEGSKA (reference sequence). The V gene lost 7 bases and the J gene lost 4 bases, with 20 bases spanning the gap. For the CDR3, the DNA is TGCAGTGTTTTTGTTTGGGCGGGTCCTTACAATGAGCAGTTCTTC. Its protein product is CSVFVWAGPYNEQFF.

The chain employs TRBV6-6 and TRBJ1-2; weak D call: TRBD1 (5 bases). Germline V gene data show CDR1 as MNHNY and CDR2 as SVGAGI (reference sequence). The CDR3 is made up of 11 amino acids. V shed 6 bases and J shed 7 bases, with 9 bases lying between them. This chain's CDR3 is CASSREGGYTF. The CDR3 DNA sequence: TGTGCCAGCAGCAGGGAGGGTGGCTACACCTTC.